This TCR beta chain was observed in a study of T-cell reconstitution after alpha-beta-depleted transplantation in children. The study's findings and limits: Several hundred graft clones that had expanded were reportedly the source of alpha-beta T cells about two months after transplant. A year post-transplant, T-cell counts and diversity derived mostly from newly produced T cells. Surviving thymic progenitors and recipient T cells were the source of high TCRbeta diversity at day 60 in some patients.

In the case of this clonotype: What it recognizes is unknown.

Molecular barcoding with unique molecular identifiers was used for the TCRbeta library. A single record per CDR3 protein comes from TCRdb applying MiXCR to the PCR reads. The sample includes 610,000 or so distinct CDR3 sequences, more than 20% seen only once; the top ten take approximately 33%. The V gene's germline CDR1 is MNHEY and CDR2 SMNVEV (reference sequence). The CDR3 consists of 14 residues. V shed 3 bases and J shed 9 bases, with 15 bases lying between them. The sequences come from PBMCs, collected before TCRalphabeta/CD19-depleted stem cell transplant. This rearrangement joins TRBV27 to TRBJ2-1; the D call may be TRBD1 or TRBD2 (7 bases each). The origin of this receptor is a boy in the first two years of life with Wiskott-Aldrich syndrome, due to receive a stem cell transplant. CDR3 sequence: CASSFWAGGGEQFF. The CDR3 nucleotides are TGTGCCAGCAGTTTTTGGGCAGGGGGGGGTGAGCAGTTCTTC.